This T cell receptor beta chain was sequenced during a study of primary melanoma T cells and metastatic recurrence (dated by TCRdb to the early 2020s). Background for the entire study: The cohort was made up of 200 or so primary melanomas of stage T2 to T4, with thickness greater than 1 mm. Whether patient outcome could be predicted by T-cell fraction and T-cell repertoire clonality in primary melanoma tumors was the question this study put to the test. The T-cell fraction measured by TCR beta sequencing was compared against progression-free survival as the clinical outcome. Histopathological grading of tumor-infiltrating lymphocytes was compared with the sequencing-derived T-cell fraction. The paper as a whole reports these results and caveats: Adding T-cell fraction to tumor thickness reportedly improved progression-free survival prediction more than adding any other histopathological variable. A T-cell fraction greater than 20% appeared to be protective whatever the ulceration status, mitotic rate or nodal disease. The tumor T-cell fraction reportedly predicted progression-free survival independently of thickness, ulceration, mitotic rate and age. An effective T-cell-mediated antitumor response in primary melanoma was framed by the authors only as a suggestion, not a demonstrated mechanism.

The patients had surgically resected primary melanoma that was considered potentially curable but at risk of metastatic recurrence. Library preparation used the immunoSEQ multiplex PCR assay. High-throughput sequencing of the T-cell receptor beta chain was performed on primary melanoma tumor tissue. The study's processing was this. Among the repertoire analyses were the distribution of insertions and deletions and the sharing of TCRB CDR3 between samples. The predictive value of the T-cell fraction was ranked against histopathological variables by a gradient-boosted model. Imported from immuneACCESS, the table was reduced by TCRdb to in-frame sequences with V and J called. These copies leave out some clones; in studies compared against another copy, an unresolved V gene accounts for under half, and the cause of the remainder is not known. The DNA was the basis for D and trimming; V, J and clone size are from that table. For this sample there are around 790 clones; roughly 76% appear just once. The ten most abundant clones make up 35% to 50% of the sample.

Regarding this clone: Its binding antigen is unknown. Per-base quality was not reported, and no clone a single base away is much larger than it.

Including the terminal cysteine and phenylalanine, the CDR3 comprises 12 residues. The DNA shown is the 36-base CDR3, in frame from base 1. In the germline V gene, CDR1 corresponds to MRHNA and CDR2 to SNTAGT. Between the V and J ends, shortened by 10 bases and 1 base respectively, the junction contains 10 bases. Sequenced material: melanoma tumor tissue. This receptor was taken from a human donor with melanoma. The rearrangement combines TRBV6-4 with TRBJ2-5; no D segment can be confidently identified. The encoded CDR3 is CATADLQETQYF. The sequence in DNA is TGTGCCACCGCTGACCTCCAAGAGACCCAGTACTTC.